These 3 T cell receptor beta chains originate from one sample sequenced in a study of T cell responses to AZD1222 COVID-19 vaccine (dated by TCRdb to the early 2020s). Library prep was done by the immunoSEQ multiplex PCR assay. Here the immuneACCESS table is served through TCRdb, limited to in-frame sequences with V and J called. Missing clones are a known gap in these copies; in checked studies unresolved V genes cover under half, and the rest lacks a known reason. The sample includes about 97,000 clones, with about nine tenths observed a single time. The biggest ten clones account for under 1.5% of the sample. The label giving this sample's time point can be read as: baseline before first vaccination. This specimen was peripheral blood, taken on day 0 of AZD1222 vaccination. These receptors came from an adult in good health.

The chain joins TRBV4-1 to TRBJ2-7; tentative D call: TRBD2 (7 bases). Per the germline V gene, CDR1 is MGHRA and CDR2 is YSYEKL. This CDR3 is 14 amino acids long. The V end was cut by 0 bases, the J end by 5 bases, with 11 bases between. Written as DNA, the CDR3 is TGCGCCAGCAGCCAAGAAGGGGGGGATAACGAGCAGTACTTC. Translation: CASSQEGGDNEQYF.

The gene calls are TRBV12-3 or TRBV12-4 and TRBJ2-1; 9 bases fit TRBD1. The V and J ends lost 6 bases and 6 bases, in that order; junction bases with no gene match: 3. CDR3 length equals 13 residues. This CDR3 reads CASRPTGGNEQFF. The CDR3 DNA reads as TGTGCCAGCAGACCGACAGGGGGCAATGAGCAGTTCTTC.

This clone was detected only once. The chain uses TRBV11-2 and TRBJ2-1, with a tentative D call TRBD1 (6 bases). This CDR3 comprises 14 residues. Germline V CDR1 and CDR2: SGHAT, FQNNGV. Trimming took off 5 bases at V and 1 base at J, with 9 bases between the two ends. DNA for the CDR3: TGTGCCAGCAGCCGCAGGGGATCCTACAATGAGCAGTTCTTC. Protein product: CASSRRGSYNEQFF.